This T cell receptor beta chain comes out of a study of shared clonotypes between healthy human individuals (dated by TCRdb to 2018 to 2020). Turning to the overall study: A few men and two women, aged 18 to 49 years, made up the cohort. Each donor's leukapheresis produced roughly between about 0.9 and 9.5 billion PBMCs. Blood TCR repertoires of roughly five healthy adults were deeply sequenced to estimate repertoire size and the extent of clonotype sharing between individuals. For each donor, CD4 naive and CD4 memory were each run on three plates, CD8 naive on two plates, and CD8 memory on one plate. To increase sequencing depth and limit assay-specific biases, TCR repertoire library preparation and sequencing were carried out by different laboratories using diverse techniques. What the study reported, not specific to this receptor: Based on pairwise subsampling, the degree of clonotype sharing among donors was expected to be affected by sequencing depth. Naive subsets generally had larger estimated clonotype richness than memory subsets did. Sampling was restricted to blood, and TCR repertoires in tissue are likely to differ from TCR repertoires in blood. Across a handful of donors, approximately 5% of naive CD4, around 3.3% of naive CD8, around 2.5% of memory CD4, and about 0.4% of memory CD8 clonotypes were shared. The small number of donors limited the genetic and exposure-history diversity represented. Incomplete sequencing was indicated by rarefaction of sorted-subset datasets, despite the large sequencing depth. Clonotypes shared by all four sorted-subset donors showed higher generation probabilities than non-shared clonotypes.

The donors were healthy, HIV-negative adults who had no recently reported acute infections or vaccinations. Every donor was a Caucasian adult residing in Nashville, Tennessee, USA. CD4+ T cells were enriched by magnetic negative selection, after which naive cells were positively selected on CD45RA and the negative fraction was taken as the memory subset. Blood was collected by leukapheresis, and PBMCs were isolated by Ficoll-Histopaque density gradient centrifugation and then cryopreserved in liquid nitrogen vapor phase. Analytical flow cytometry was used to check the purity and quantity of each magnetically sorted T cell population. From each sorted fraction, genomic DNA was isolated and quantified by UV absorbance on a Nanodrop 2000c. A note on this clone: This clone's antigen is unknown. Per-nucleotide qualities are absent, and no much larger clonotype sits a single base away.

Using the deep immunoSEQ assay, TCR CDR3 regions were amplified from genomic DNA by multiplex PCR. Extracted genomic DNA from each cell subset was spread evenly across all wells of several immunoSEQ 96-well plates, with each plate serving as a replicate. For sorted subsets, around 0.2 ug of genomic DNA, equivalent to tens of thousands of T cell genomes, went into each replicate PCR. The purified libraries were quantified using a Qubit 3.0 fluorometer, sized with a Bioanalyzer 2100, and then quantified again using the KAPA Library Quantification kit. Every immunoSEQ 96-well plate was sequenced on a separate single-read 150-cycle Illumina NextSeq 550 flow cell. The paper's data handling went like this. Because the immunoSEQ output included only junctional sequences and no quality scores, the filtering could not be the same as the filtering used for full-length reads. To assign V/J genes and CDR3, sequences were annotated using PyIR, a Python wrapper for IgBLAST v1.9, with IMGT germline references. Reads with weak V/J assignments (E-value above 1e-6), missing CDR3, stop codons, out-of-frame junctions, or ambiguous translated residues were removed. A V3J clonotype was defined by an identical inferred V gene, J gene, and CDR3 amino acid sequence. Percentage overlap between repertoires was calculated by dividing the number of shared unique clonotypes by the size of the smaller repertoire. RTK rarefaction, the Chao1 estimator, and Recon v2.1 estimates of unobserved clonotypes were used to assess repertoire richness. Generation probabilities for all TCRbeta clonotypes obtained by the gDNA method from a handful of donors were computed using OLGA. TCRdb re-hosts the immuneACCESS table, in-frame sequences only. Its copies lack some clones; in the studies checked, an unresolved V gene accounts for under half of them, and the cause for the rest is not known. From that table come the V and J calls and clone size; the DNA was used to work out D and trimming. A total of some 650,000 clones appear in this sample, roughly 97% of them only once. Clones ranked in the top ten supply approximately 0.057% of the sample.

Trimming takes 0 bases from V and 6 bases from J, and the germline ends sit 13 bases apart. The germline V gene (reference sequence) gives CDR1 as SGHNT and CDR2 as YYREEE. The CDR3 goes from the cysteine to the phenylalanine over 14 residues. CDR3 DNA is the only sequence kept; it has 42 bases, read in frame from the first base. Sequencing was done on a sample of naive CD4+ T cells sorted from blood. The cell subset or site tag for this specimen amounts to: CD45RA+ positively selected. This TCR derives from a woman younger than 45 in good health. The sequence joins TRBV5-4 to TRBJ2-7; matching of 5 bases hints at TRBD1 as the D gene. The CDR3: CASSLDLGQPEQYF. The sequenced DNA is TGTGCCAGCAGCTTGGATCTAGGACAACCCGAGCAGTACTTC.